The rows below give T cell receptor beta chains drawn from one sample of a study of breast tumors, draining lymph nodes, adjacent tissues. TCRdb called the multiplex PCR reads again in MiXCR, with one record for every CDR3 protein. The sample consists of around 170,000 distinct CDR3 sequences, around a third of them appearing once. The sequenced sample was axillary lymph node tissue. The receptors come from a female donor with breast cancer. Some clones in this sample may be carry-over from other donors' samples. Both conserved end residues are part of each CDR3. The D gene is left open where the match is weak. The listing skips clone size in some rows; elsewhere it reads once, few, many or a size class.

clone size: -; J gene: TRBJ2-1; V gene: TRBV18; D gene: -; CDR3 DNA: TGTGCCAGCTCACCCCTAGCGGCCGGGGGGCCGGTTGAGCAGTTCTTC; CDR3 protein: CASSPLAAGGPVEQFF
clone size: many; J gene: TRBJ2-5; V gene: TRBV7-6; D gene: TRBD2; CDR3 DNA: TGTGCCAGCAGCTTATCGGGGGGCCAAGAGACCCAGTACTTC; CDR3 protein: CASSLSGGQETQYF
clone size: -; J gene: TRBJ1-1; V gene: TRBV20-1; D gene: -; CDR3 DNA: TGCAGTGCTAGAGATGGGAGTTTAAGGAACACTGAAGCTTTCTTT; CDR3 protein: CSARDGSLRNTEAFF
clone size: few; J gene: TRBJ2-2; V gene: TRBV18; D gene: TRBD1; CDR3 DNA: TGTGCCAGCTCACCATTTGGGACAGGGTCCGCCGGGGAGCTGTTTTTT; CDR3 protein: CASSPFGTGSAGELFF
clone size: few; J gene: TRBJ2-5; V gene: TRBV3-1; D gene: -; CDR3 DNA: TGTGCCAGCAGCCAAGATGTAGGGGTGGGAGGTGAGACCCAGTACTTC; CDR3 protein: CASSQDVGVGGETQYF
clone size: many; J gene: TRBJ2-2; V gene: TRBV11-2; D gene: -; CDR3 DNA: TGTGCCAGCAGCTTTATGGCCGGTGGGACCGGGGAGCTGTTTTTT; CDR3 protein: CASSFMAGGTGELFF
clone size: many; J gene: TRBJ1-2; V gene: TRBV20-1; D gene: -; CDR3 DNA: TGCAGTGCTAGACAGTATGGCTACACCTTC; CDR3 protein: CSARQYGYTF
clone size: many; J gene: TRBJ2-1; V gene: TRBV5-8; D gene: TRBD2; CDR3 DNA: TGTGCCAGCAGCTTGGGACTAGCGGGGGTCGATGAGCAGTTCTTC; CDR3 protein: CASSLGLAGVDEQFF
clone size: many; J gene: TRBJ2-3; V gene: TRBV7-2; D gene: TRBD2; CDR3 DNA: TGTGCCAGCAGCTTAGCCCAGGGACTAGCGGGCACAGATACGCAGTATTTT; CDR3 protein: CASSLAQGLAGTDTQYF
clone size: -; J gene: TRBJ1-6; V gene: TRBV12-3/TRBV12-4; D gene: TRBD1; CDR3 DNA: TGTGCCAGCAGTGCGGCAGGGGGGTTGGAAACAGGTACTCGGGATTCACCCCTCCACTTT; CDR3 protein: CASSAAGGLETGTRDSPLHF
clone size: -; J gene: TRBJ1-5; V gene: TRBV6-1; D gene: -; CDR3 DNA: TGTGCCAGCAGTGGTGGAACAACCTCAACTTATAACAATCAGCCCCAGCATTTT; CDR3 protein: CASSGGTTSTYNNQPQHF
clone size: few; J gene: TRBJ1-1; V gene: TRBV29-1; D gene: TRBD1; CDR3 DNA: TGCAGCGCTAAGGACAGGGTGGGCACTGAAGCTTTCTTT; CDR3 protein: CSAKDRVGTEAFF
clone size: many; J gene: TRBJ2-7; V gene: TRBV7-2; D gene: -; CDR3 DNA: TGTGCCAGCAGCTTCGGCACAGCCCGCGAGCAGTACTTC; CDR3 protein: CASSFGTAREQYF
clone size: -; J gene: TRBJ2-5; V gene: TRBV7-9; D gene: -; CDR3 DNA: TGTGCCAGCAGCCGGGGCGTTTTGGAGACCCAGTACTTC; CDR3 protein: CASSRGVLETQYF
clone size: -; J gene: TRBJ2-5; V gene: TRBV12-3/TRBV12-4; D gene: TRBD1; CDR3 DNA: TGTACCAGCAGCGGCACAGGGACAGGGGAGACCCAGTACTTC; CDR3 protein: CTSSGTGTGETQYF
clone size: -; J gene: TRBJ2-1; V gene: TRBV24-1; D gene: TRBD2; CDR3 DNA: TGTGCCACCAGTGCTAGCGAAGCGGGAGAAGGGAATGAGCAGTTCTTC; CDR3 protein: CATSASEAGEGNEQFF
clone size: many; J gene: TRBJ2-2; V gene: TRBV7-3; D gene: -; CDR3 DNA: TGTGCCAGCAGCTTATTCTCGGGATGGGGTACCGGGGAGCTGTTTTTT; CDR3 protein: CASSLFSGWGTGELFF
clone size: many; J gene: TRBJ2-7; V gene: TRBV6-1; D gene: -; CDR3 DNA: TGTGCCACCGGTTGGGGGGACTCCTCCTACGAGCAGTACTTC; CDR3 protein: CATGWGDSSYEQYF
clone size: -; J gene: TRBJ2-2; V gene: TRBV6-5; D gene: -; CDR3 DNA: TGTGCCAGCACGGCGATTGGGGGGGGCCGCACCGGGGAGCTGTTTTTT; CDR3 protein: CASTAIGGGRTGELFF
clone size: -; J gene: TRBJ1-2; V gene: TRBV6-2/TRBV6-3; D gene: -; CDR3 DNA: TGTGCCAGCAGCAACGGGATGCGGTATGGCTACACCTTC; CDR3 protein: CASSNGMRYGYTF
clone size: -; J gene: TRBJ2-5; V gene: TRBV2; D gene: -; CDR3 DNA: TGTGCCAGCAGTCGCGGACAGTACTTC; CDR3 protein: CASSRGQYF
clone size: many; J gene: TRBJ2-3; V gene: TRBV7-6; D gene: TRBD2; CDR3 DNA: TGTGCCAGCAGCTTATTTTCAGCGGGAGGGCCTCGTACAGATACGCAGTATTTT; CDR3 protein: CASSLFSAGGPRTDTQYF
clone size: -; J gene: TRBJ2-1; V gene: TRBV7-9; D gene: TRBD2; CDR3 DNA: TGTGCCAGCAGCTTAAAGGGACTAGCGGGGGTCTACAGTGAGCAGTTCTTT; CDR3 protein: CASSLKGLAGVYSEQFF
clone size: many; J gene: TRBJ2-5; V gene: TRBV7-7; D gene: -; CDR3 DNA: TGTGCTAGCAGCTTAGCGCAAGGGGGGGAGACCCAGTACTTC; CDR3 protein: CASSLAQGGETQYF
clone size: -; J gene: TRBJ1-4; V gene: TRBV5-6; D gene: -; CDR3 DNA: TGTGCCAGCAGGTTAACAGGAGCAACTAATGAAAAACTGCTTTTT; CDR3 protein: CASRLTGATNEKLLF
clone size: few; J gene: TRBJ2-7; V gene: TRBV27; D gene: -; CDR3 DNA: TGTGCCAGCAGTCCACCGGGACTGGAGCTCGAGCAGTACTTC; CDR3 protein: CASSPPGLELEQYF
clone size: many; J gene: TRBJ2-1; V gene: TRBV7-8; D gene: TRBD1; CDR3 DNA: TGTGCCAGCAGCTACTGGACAGGGGCTTACAATGAGCAGTTCTTC; CDR3 protein: CASSYWTGAYNEQFF
clone size: many; J gene: TRBJ1-3; V gene: TRBV27; D gene: TRBD1; CDR3 DNA: TGTGCCAGCCCCATCACCGGACAGGTGGACGGAAACACCATATATTTT; CDR3 protein: CASPITGQVDGNTIYF
clone size: many; J gene: TRBJ1-4; V gene: TRBV24-1; D gene: TRBD1; CDR3 DNA: TGTGCCACCAGTGTCCCAGGGGGAGAAAAACTGTTTTTT; CDR3 protein: CATSVPGGEKLFF
clone size: many; J gene: TRBJ1-5; V gene: TRBV10-2; D gene: -; CDR3 DNA: TGCGCCAGCAAAGCAGGGTTAGGGCAGCCCCAGCATTTT; CDR3 protein: CASKAGLGQPQHF
clone size: -; J gene: TRBJ1-1; V gene: TRBV13; D gene: -; CDR3 DNA: TGTGCCAGCAGCGACGGGGACACTGAAGCTTTCTTT; CDR3 protein: CASSDGDTEAFF
clone size: -; J gene: TRBJ1-6; V gene: TRBV20-1; D gene: -; CDR3 DNA: TGCAGTGCTAGAGCGGGGGCCTGGGGATCACCCCTCCACTTT; CDR3 protein: CSARAGAWGSPLHF
clone size: -; J gene: TRBJ1-2; V gene: TRBV20-1; D gene: TRBD1; CDR3 DNA: TGCAGTGCTAGAGACAGGGGGCGCGCCAACTATGGCTACACCTTC; CDR3 protein: CSARDRGRANYGYTF
clone size: -; J gene: TRBJ2-2; V gene: TRBV28; D gene: TRBD1; CDR3 DNA: TGTGCCAGCAGTTTGGACTTCGGACAGGTTGCCGGGGAGCTGTTTTTT; CDR3 protein: CASSLDFGQVAGELFF
clone size: few; J gene: TRBJ1-5; V gene: TRBV18; D gene: -; CDR3 DNA: TGTGCCAGCTCACCAGGGGATGTGTGGATAGATGGCAATCAGCCCCAGCATTTT; CDR3 protein: CASSPGDVWIDGNQPQHF
clone size: -; J gene: TRBJ1-2; V gene: TRBV24-1; D gene: -; CDR3 DNA: TGTGCCACCAGTGCTAGAGATCCGGCGGGAAGGGGATATGGCTACACCTTC; CDR3 protein: CATSARDPAGRGYGYTF
clone size: few; J gene: TRBJ2-1; V gene: TRBV4-1; D gene: -; CDR3 DNA: TGCGCCAGCAGCCAAGAACGTCTCTTGAGCTCCTACAATGAGCAGTTCTTC; CDR3 protein: CASSQERLLSSYNEQFF
clone size: -; J gene: TRBJ1-2; V gene: TRBV20-1; D gene: -; CDR3 DNA: TGCAGTGCTAGGACCGGGACTAGCGGGCCGCGGGGTTCTGGGGTTTTAAGACAGGATGGCTACACCTTC; CDR3 protein: CSARTGTSGPRGSGVLRQDGYTF
clone size: many; J gene: TRBJ1-3; V gene: TRBV24-1; D gene: -; CDR3 DNA: TGTGCCACCAGTGATCCCGGGCAAGGAAACACCATATATTTT; CDR3 protein: CATSDPGQGNTIYF
clone size: medium-sized; J gene: TRBJ2-7; V gene: TRBV29-1; D gene: TRBD1; CDR3 DNA: TGCAGCGTTGCTGACAGGGGTCCCTACGAGCAGTACTTC; CDR3 protein: CSVADRGPYEQYF
clone size: many; J gene: TRBJ1-1; V gene: TRBV7-9; D gene: -; CDR3 DNA: TGTGCCAGCAGCTGGGGGGGCGGTGAAGCTTTCTTT; CDR3 protein: CASSWGGGEAFF
clone size: -; J gene: TRBJ2-3; V gene: TRBV7-3; D gene: TRBD2; CDR3 DNA: TGTGCCAGCAGCTTAACCGGGACTAGCGGGAGGGGCGGCACAGATACGCAGTATTTT; CDR3 protein: CASSLTGTSGRGGTDTQYF
clone size: many; J gene: TRBJ2-1; V gene: TRBV14; D gene: -; CDR3 DNA: TGTGCCAGCAGCTGGGCTAAGGAGCAGTTCTTC; CDR3 protein: CASSWAKEQFF
clone size: many; J gene: TRBJ2-7; V gene: TRBV4-3; D gene: -; CDR3 DNA: TGCGCCAGCAGCCAAGGGCACAGTTGCTACGAGCAGTACTTC; CDR3 protein: CASSQGHSCYEQYF